The 31 T cell receptor beta chains below all came from one sample that was sequenced in a study of molecular identifiers for immune sequencing clone quantification (dated by TCRdb to 2017 to 2018). Library preparation used PCR. For sequencing, an Illumina HiSeq 4000 was employed. TCRdb passed the public sequencing reads through fastp at Q25 and MiXCR, retaining productive beta sequences. Every CDR3 protein is listed once, alongside the most common genes and DNA of its rows. This sample has around 40,000 distinct CDR3 sequences in its table, and roughly 19% of those were observed once. The ten largest account for under 1.4% of the sample. The sequenced sample consisted of naive CD8+ T cells from blood, with Jurkat cell RNA spiked in. The cell subset or site label of this sample denotes: FACS-sorted CD8+CD4-CCR7+CD45RA+ naive T cells. The receptors here all came from a human donor in good health. Some libraries in this study had Jurkat cell RNA spiked in.

This clonotype was counted at least ten times. V is TRBV19 and J is TRBJ1-1; D not resolved. CDR3 length: 12 amino acids. V lost 4 bases and J 4 bases, leaving 7 bases between the germline ends. The germline V gene encodes CDR1 LNHDA and CDR2 SQIVND (reference sequence). The CDR3 sequence: CASSNSRTEAFF. Here the CDR3 DNA reads TGTGCCAGTAGTAACTCCCGCACTGAAGCTTTCTTT.

This clonotype came up many times. The chain is built from TRBV4-1 and TRBJ2-1; 10 positions match TRBD2. The CDR3 covers 18 residues. Germline V gene sequence: CDR1 MGHRA, CDR2 YSYEKL. V was clipped by 3 bases and J by 0 bases; unmatched bases: 8. CDR3 nucleotides: TGCGCCAGCAGCCAGCGACTAGCGGGCGTTAGCTCCTACAATGAGCAGTTCTTC. This encodes CASSQRLAGVSSYNEQFF.

This clonotype was counted many times. The CDR3 coding sequence is TGTGCCAGCACCGCGGGACAGTTCACCGGGGAGCTGTTTTTT. Its translation is CASTAGQFTGELFF. This sequence joins TRBV14 and TRBJ2-2, with a possible D match to TRBD1 (7 bases). Germline V lookup: CDR1 SGHDN, CDR2 FVKESK. Trimming cost V 7 bases and J 4 bases, with 13 bases left between them. CDR3 size: 14 residues.

With regard to this clonotype: One junction end does not reproduce the germline sequence, and a read error may be involved. The chain employs TRBV20-1 and TRBJ2-5; the D gene is possibly TRBD2 (5 bases). This CDR3 has 15 amino acids. Germline V gene data show CDR1 as DFQATT and CDR2 as SNEGSKA (reference sequence). The CDR3 DNA sequence: TGCAGTGCTAGAGATCGAACTAGTTGGAGAGAGGCCCAGTACTTC. Translating it yields CSARDRTSWREAQYF.

This clonotype was found many times. The J gene is TRBJ1-2, the V gene TRBV12-3 or TRBV12-4; D possibly corresponds to TRBD1 (6 bases). There are 16 residues in the CDR3. V was shortened by 2 bases and J by 0 bases, with 13 bases between the two germline ends. In DNA, the CDR3 is TGTGCCAGCAGTTTATACGCCCGGGACACTAACTATGGCTACACCTTC. Translation gives CASSLYARDTNYGYTF.

This clonotype has only a few counts. The junction differs from germline at one of its ends, possibly a read error. V usage is TRBV28 and J usage is TRBJ1-5, with 7 bases fitting TRBD1. Looked up from germline, CDR1 is MDHEN and CDR2 is SYDVKM. CDR3 length: 13 amino acids. For the CDR3, the DNA is TGTGCCAGCAGCGGGACAGTCCGACAGCCCCTGCGTTTT. Protein product: CASSGTVRQPLRF.

This clonotype was seen at least ten times. The chain couples TRBV30 to TRBJ2-2; the D gene is possibly TRBD1 (5 bases). Per germline, CDR1 GTSNPN and CDR2 SVGIG (reference sequence). CDR3 size: 17 residues. V lost 4 bases to trimming and J lost 5 bases, with 23 bases between them. The CDR3 DNA reads as TGTGCCTGGATAAGGGGTGTTATTACACCCCTTACCGGGGAGCTGTTTTTT. This gives the protein CAWIRGVITPLTGELFF.

A word on this clonotype: A single base separates this from a much larger clone, so it may be a read error. The gene calls are TRBV19 and TRBJ2-1, with 8 bases identical to TRBD2. Germline assignment: CDR1 LNHDA and CDR2 SQIVND (reference sequence). CDR3 length: 15 amino acids. CDR3 sequence reads: CASSPLAGGLNEQLF. CDR3 in DNA: TGTGCCAGTAGCCCCCTCGCGGGAGGACTCAATGAGCAGCTCTTC.

At least ten counts were recorded for this clonotype. The chain is built from TRBV20-1 and TRBJ1-1; the D gene is possibly TRBD1 (5 bases). CDR1 is DFQATT and CDR2 is SNEGSKA in the germline V gene (reference sequence). The ends were cut back, 3 bases at V and 3 bases at J, with 11 bases in the middle. The CDR3 consists of 13 residues. CDR3 bases: TGCAGTGCTAGTAGTCAGGGTTACACTGAAGCTTTCTTT. Translated, it gives CSASSQGYTEAFF.

Ten or more counts support this clonotype. This chain links TRBV5-6 with TRBJ1-1, with a possible D match to TRBD1 (6 bases). CDR1 is SGHDT and CDR2 is YYEEEE in the germline V gene. Trimming cost V 4 bases and J 4 bases, with 20 bases left between them. There are 16 residues in the CDR3. DNA for the CDR3: TGTGCCAGCAGCCCTTCCTTAGGGGGGGCGTCCACTGAAGCTTTCTTT. Protein sequence: CASSPSLGGASTEAFF.

This clonotype was detected ten times or more. J is TRBJ2-7 and V is TRBV30; either TRBD1 or TRBD2 may fit D (5 bases each). The germline V and J ends were trimmed by 8 bases and 2 bases, with 10 bases remaining between them. This CDR3 has 11 amino acids. In germline, CDR1 is GTSNPN, CDR2 SVGIG (reference sequence). This chain's CDR3 is CAGRDPYEQYF. CDR3 bases: TGTGCCGGCCGGGACCCCTACGAGCAGTACTTC.

Details on this clonotype: Germline is not matched at one junction end, which may reflect a read error. This chain uses TRBV25-1 with TRBJ2-5; the D is unclear. This CDR3 has 14 residues. The V gene's germline CDR1 is MGHDK and CDR2 SYGVNS. CDR3 protein: CASSEFSDLETLYF. CDR3 bases: TGTGCCAGCAGTGAATTTTCTGATCTAGAGACCCTGTACTTC.

This clonotype appeared many times. This sequence joins TRBV27 and TRBJ1-5; the match to TRBD1 covers 8 bases. Trimming took 6 bases from V and 5 from J; bases not matched to a gene: 3. Germline values: CDR1 MNHEY, CDR2 SMNVEV (reference sequence). This CDR3 comprises 13 residues. The CDR3 reads CASSQGAHQPQHF. In DNA form, the CDR3 reads TGTGCCAGCAGCCAGGGGGCCCATCAGCCCCAGCATTTT.

This clonotype was found many times. The chain is built from TRBV29-1 and TRBJ2-3, with 13 bases fitting TRBD2. The germline V gene has CDR1 SQVTM and CDR2 ANQGSEA. J gave up 2 bases and V 5 bases, and 13 bases lay outside the gene matches. This CDR3 has 18 residues. CDR3 sequence: CSVQGTSGNQTFTDTQYF. The CDR3 DNA reads TGCAGCGTTCAGGGGACTAGCGGGAACCAGACTTTCACAGATACGCAGTATTTT.

CDR3 region: CASSPYPSMTPEAFF. CDR3 sequence (DNA): TGTGCCAGCAGTCCCTACCCCTCAATGACTCCTGAAGCTTTCTTT. This chain connects TRBV27 to TRBJ1-1; D gene uncertain. The V end was cut by 5 bases, the J end by 6 bases, with 19 bases between. CDR1 and CDR2 (germline): MNHEY, SMNVEV (reference sequence). CDR3 length equals 15 residues.

This clonotype was seen repeatedly, ten times or more. The chain uses TRBV20-1 and TRBJ1-3; no clear D gene. The CDR3 totals 14 residues. The V gene's germline CDR1 is DFQATT and CDR2 SNEGSKA (reference sequence). Trimming removed 3 bases from V and 0 bases from J, with 9 bases in between. The CDR3 here is CSASGSSSGNTIYF. CDR3 DNA: TGCAGTGCTAGTGGCAGCTCCTCTGGAAACACCATATATTTT.

Ten or more counts support this clonotype. V is TRBV12-3 or TRBV12-4 and J is TRBJ2-7; D is perhaps TRBD2 (6 bases). V shed 1 base and J shed 5 bases, with 12 bases lying between them. The CDR3 contains 14 residues. CDR3: CASSLVRDSDEQYF. The CDR3 coding sequence is TGTGCCAGCAGTTTAGTGAGGGACTCGGACGAGCAGTACTTC.

This chain uses TRBV7-9 with TRBJ2-5; 7 positions agree with TRBD2. Germline CDR1 SEHNR, CDR2 FQNEAQ (reference sequence). The V gene end was trimmed by 5 bases and the J gene end by 0 bases; junction bases not matched to a gene: 15. This CDR3 spans 18 amino acids. The CDR3 spells CASSPGWTLAGDQETQYF. Written as DNA, the CDR3 is TGTGCCAGCAGCCCAGGCTGGACGCTCGCGGGGGACCAAGAGACCCAGTACTTC.

Many counts were recorded for this clonotype. The gene calls are TRBV27 and TRBJ2-7; the D gene is possibly TRBD1 (5 bases). In germline, CDR1 is MNHEY, CDR2 SMNVEV (reference sequence). CDR3 size: 13 residues. V dropped 3 bases and J dropped 3 bases, with 9 bases sitting between them. CDR3 in amino acids: CASSFSRDYEQYF. The CDR3 DNA is TGTGCCAGCAGTTTTAGCAGGGACTACGAGCAGTACTTC.

In its sample, this clonotype was seen many times. The chain carries TRBV6-6 and TRBJ1-1, with D uncertain. The V and J ends lost 9 bases and 8 bases respectively, with 10 bases between them. The CDR3 runs 10 residues. The germline CDR1 and CDR2 sequences are MNHNY and SVGAGI (reference sequence). The CDR3 DNA sequence: TGTGCCAGTCGGGATGGAGAAGCTTTCTTT. Translating it yields CASRDGEAFF.

There are many counts of this clonotype. This chain joins TRBV29-1 and TRBJ2-7; 9 bases fit TRBD1. The germline V gene encodes CDR1 SQVTM and CDR2 ANQGSEA. This CDR3 comprises 13 residues. Trimming cost V 2 bases and J 4 bases; bases outside gene matches: 3. The CDR3 loop is CSVESGQGYEQYF. As DNA, the CDR3 is TGCAGCGTTGAATCCGGACAGGGGTACGAGCAGTACTTC.

In its sample, this clonotype was seen many times. This sequence joins TRBV20-1 and TRBJ2-7; 9 nucleotides agree with TRBD1. The J segment lost 2 bases and the V segment lost 2 bases, leaving 4 bases of the junction unmatched. The CDR3 has 14 residues. Germline V gene sequence: CDR1 DFQATT, CDR2 SNEGSKA (reference sequence). CDR3 region: CSARRDRVTYEQYF. CDR3 nucleotides: TGCAGTGCTAGAAGGGACAGGGTGACCTACGAGCAGTACTTC.

This clonotype was detected ten times or more. J is TRBJ2-6 and V is TRBV27; D unclear. CDR3 length: 14 amino acids. Germline V gives CDR1 MNHEY, CDR2 SMNVEV (reference sequence). Trimming took off 5 bases at V and 4 bases at J, with 9 bases between the two ends. The CDR3 protein is CASSSAAGANVLTF. As DNA, the CDR3 is TGTGCCAGCAGTAGTGCCGCCGGGGCCAACGTCCTGACTTTC. The full variable domain, rest sourced from reference TRBV27 and TRBJ2-6, is EAQVTQNPRYLITVTGKKLTVTCSQNMNHEYMSWYRQDPGLGLRQIYYSMNVEVTDKGDVPEGYKVSRKEKRNFPLILESPSPNQTSLYFCASSSAAGANVLTFGAGSRLTVL.

This clonotype was counted at least ten times. The chain combines TRBV13 with TRBJ2-6, with no clear D. The V gene lost 2 bases and the J gene lost 9 bases, with 8 bases spanning the gap. The CDR3 consists of 13 residues. Per germline, CDR1 PRHDT and CDR2 FYEKMQ (reference sequence). This CDR3 reads CASSLTAFNVLTF. As DNA, the CDR3 is TGTGCCAGCAGCTTAACGGCCTTCAACGTCCTGACTTTC.

This sequence joins TRBV7-9 and TRBJ2-3, with 8 nucleotides matching TRBD1. Trimming took 4 bases from V and 4 from J; bases not matched to a gene: 4. CDR1 SEHNR and CDR2 FQNEAQ come from the germline V gene (reference sequence). This CDR3 comprises 14 residues. CDR3 in DNA: TGTGCCAGCAGCTCCCTGACAGGGGCAGATACGCAGTATTTT. It specifies CASSSLTGADTQYF.

This clonotype occurred many times. The gene calls are TRBV7-9 and TRBJ2-7, with D possibly TRBD2 on 5 matching bases. V gave up 0 bases and J gave up 5 bases, with 11 bases separating them. Germline-derived CDR1 and CDR2 are SEHNR and FQNEAQ (reference sequence). This CDR3 spans 14 amino acids. CDR3 sequence: CASSLARSGNEQYF. The CDR3 DNA sequence: TGTGCCAGCAGCTTAGCGAGGTCGGGAAACGAGCAGTACTTC. The whole variable domain, remainder taken from reference TRBV7-9 and TRBJ2-7, is DTGVSQNPRHKITKRGQNVTFRCDPISEHNRLYWYRQTLGQGPEFLTYFQNEAQLEKSRLLSDRFSAERPKGSFSTLEIQRTEQGDSAMYLCASSLARSGNEQYFGPGTRLTVT.

This clonotype was picked up many times. The rearrangement links TRBV29-1 to TRBJ1-1, with no clear D. The V gene's germline CDR1 is SQVTM and CDR2 ANQGSEA. Trimming took 2 bases from V and 11 from J, leaving 12 bases between them. The CDR3 sequence is 11 residues long. For the CDR3, the DNA is TGCAGCGTTGAAAAGGGCATCCAGGCTTTCTTT. Protein product: CSVEKGIQAFF.

By its share, this clonotype is medium-sized (0.01 to 0.1%). The chain links TRBV7-6 to TRBJ2-3; the D is unclear. V dropped 3 bases and J dropped 2 bases, with 0 bases sitting between them. CDR1 is SGHVS, CDR2 FNYEAQ, per germline. This CDR3 has 11 amino acids. The CDR3, as DNA: TGTGCCAGCAGCTTCACAGATACGCAGTATTTT. Translating gives CASSFTDTQYF.

The sample holds many counts of this clonotype. The chain carries TRBV7-9 and TRBJ2-3, with TRBD2 matching over 9 bases. Germline lookup yields CDR1 SEHNR and CDR2 FQNEAQ (reference sequence). J gave up 1 base and V 4 bases, and 12 bases lay outside the gene matches. The CDR3 is 18 amino acids. The CDR3 DNA sequence: TGTGCCAGCAGCTCCCTTAGCGGGAGTGCCCCGGGCACAGATACGCAGTATTTT. It translates to CASSSLSGSAPGTDTQYF.

This clonotype was detected many times. V usage is TRBV4-3 and J usage is TRBJ2-7; 9 nucleotides align to TRBD1. The trim removed 4 bases at V and 2 bases at J, leaving 12 bases unmatched. The CDR3 is made up of 17 amino acids. Germline V gives CDR1 LGHNA, CDR2 YSLEER. CDR3 bases: TGCGCCAGCAGCCCTAAAGACGGGGGACAGGGAACCTACGAGCAGTACTTC. This encodes CASSPKDGGQGTYEQYF.

This rearrangement joins TRBV4-1 to TRBJ1-5, with D possibly matching TRBD1 (5 bases). The CDR3 spans 16 residues. The V end lost 0 bases, the J end lost 0 bases, and 9 bases lay between the germline ends. Per the germline V gene, CDR1 is MGHRA and CDR2 is YSYEKL. The CDR3 DNA reads TGCGCCAGCAGCCAAGAGGGGGGGATTAGCAATCAGCCCCAGCATTTT. Amino acids: CASSQEGGISNQPQHF.